One and the same sample provided the 7 T cell receptor beta chains below, sequenced in a study of blood T cell repertoires in COVID-19. The method was immunoSEQ multiplex PCR; TCRdb's version includes in-frame clones alone and lacks a portion of them. The data contain some 130,000 clones, around 80% of them singletons. The material sequenced was PBMCs or T cells enriched from blood (not recorded which). These receptors were collected from a woman in her fifties or sixties who had recovered from COVID-19.

The chain joins TRBV28 to TRBJ1-1, with no clear D. V was shortened by 3 bases and J by 2 bases, with 13 bases between the two germline ends. CDR1 is MDHEN, CDR2 SYDVKM, per germline. This CDR3 has 15 residues. The CDR3 DNA reads TGTGCCAGCAGTTTGATTGTTAGATTCAACACTGAAGCTTTCTTT. Protein sequence: CASSLIVRFNTEAFF.

The chain is built from TRBV28 and TRBJ2-1; 13 bases are a match to TRBD2. Germline V gives CDR1 MDHEN, CDR2 SYDVKM. The CDR3 runs to 17 residues. The trim removed 5 bases at V and 7 bases at J, leaving 11 bases unmatched. The chain's CDR3 is CASSPMGLAGLRNEQFF. The CDR3 DNA follows: TGTGCCAGCAGTCCGATGGGACTAGCGGGGTTACGTAATGAGCAGTTCTTC. Variable domain in full (rest from reference TRBV28 and TRBJ2-1): DVKVTQSSRYLVKRTGEKVFLECVQDMDHENMFWYRQDPGLGLRLIYFSYDVKMKEKGDIPEGYSVSREKKERFSLILESASTNQTSMYLCASSPMGLAGLRNEQFFGPGTRLTVL.

In its sample, this clone was seen once. The chain is built from TRBV12-3 or TRBV12-4 and TRBJ1-4, with D perhaps TRBD1 (6 bases). The CDR3 totals 13 residues. Trimming removed 5 bases from V and 8 bases from J, with 12 bases in between. The CDR3 nucleotides read TGTGCCAGCAGTCGACAGGAGCGGGAAAAACTGTTTTTT. Its protein product is CASSRQEREKLFF.

The chain is built from TRBV7-8 and TRBJ2-5; 8 bases are shared with TRBD2. V shed 5 bases and J 5 bases; nucleotides not matched to a gene: 10. This CDR3 has 15 amino acids. Germline-derived CDR1 and CDR2 are SGHVS and FQNEAQ. The CDR3 DNA follows: TGTGCCAGCAGCCGAACCTGGACTAGCACGGAGACCCAGTACTTC. Protein sequence: CASSRTWTSTETQYF. Drawing the rest from reference TRBV7-8 and TRBJ2-5, the complete variable domain is GAGVSQSPRYKVAKRGQDVALRCDPISGHVSLFWYQQALGQGPEFLTYFQNEAQLDKSGLPSDRFFAERPEGSVSTLKIQRTQQEDSAVYLCASSRTWTSTETQYFGPGTRLLVL.

The V gene is TRBV7-2, the J gene TRBJ1-5; possible D gene TRBD1, 6 bases. The germline V gene encodes CDR1 SGHTA and CDR2 FQGNSA. V lost 5 bases and J lost 3, with 8 bases in between. This CDR3 contains 13 residues. The CDR3 nucleotides are TGTGCCAGCAGCCGGGACAACAATCAGCCCCAGCATTTT. Translating gives CASSRDNNQPQHF.

This chain connects TRBV24-1 to TRBJ2-3, with 9 bases aligning to TRBD1. Germline CDR1 reads KGHDR; CDR2 reads SFDVKD. CDR3 length equals 13 residues. V trimming: 10 bases; J trimming: 2 bases; junction bases outside the gene matches: 3. The CDR3 DNA follows: TGTGCCACAAGGGACAGGGACACAGATACGCAGTATTTT. Its protein product is CATRDRDTDTQYF.

V usage is TRBV3-1 (or the pseudogene TRBV3-2) and J usage is TRBJ1-1, with 7 nucleotides matching TRBD1. With V trimmed by 6 bases and J by 3 bases, 7 bases remained unmatched. Germline V gene sequence: CDR1 LGHDT, CDR2 YNNKEL (reference sequence). CDR3 length: 14 amino acids. In DNA form, the CDR3 reads TGTGCCAGCAGTGTCACAGGGGCGGACACTGAAGCTTTCTTT. Protein product: CASSVTGADTEAFF.